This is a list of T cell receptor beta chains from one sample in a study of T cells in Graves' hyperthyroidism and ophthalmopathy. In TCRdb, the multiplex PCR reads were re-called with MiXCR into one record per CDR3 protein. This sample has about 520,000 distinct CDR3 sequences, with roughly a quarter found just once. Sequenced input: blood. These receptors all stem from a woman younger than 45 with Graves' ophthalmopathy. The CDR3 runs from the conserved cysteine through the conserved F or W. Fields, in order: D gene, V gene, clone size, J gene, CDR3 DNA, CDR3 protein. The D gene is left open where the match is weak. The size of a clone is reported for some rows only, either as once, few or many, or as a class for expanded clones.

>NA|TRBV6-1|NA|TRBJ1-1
TGTGCCAGCAGAAGGGGGATGGGGGGAGGCACTGAAGCTTTCTTT
CASRRGMGGGTEAFF
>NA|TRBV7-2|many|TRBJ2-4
TGTGCCAGCAGCCCGGTGCTAGCCAAAAACATTCAGTACTTC
CASSPVLAKNIQYF
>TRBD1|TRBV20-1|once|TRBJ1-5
TGCAGTGCTAGAAGGGGGACAGGGGTTGAGCCCCAGCATTTT
CSARRGTGVEPQHF
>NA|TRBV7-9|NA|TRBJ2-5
TGTGCCAGCAGCTTAGGTACGGCAACTACCCAAGAGACCCAGTACTTC
CASSLGTATTQETQYF
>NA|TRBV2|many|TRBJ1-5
TGTGCCAGCGGGCAGAGCCTTAAGCCCCAGCATTTT
CASGQSLKPQHF
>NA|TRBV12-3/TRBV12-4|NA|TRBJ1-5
TGTGCCAGCGTGGGGGGAATTGGCAATCAGCCCCAGCATTTT
CASVGGIGNQPQHF
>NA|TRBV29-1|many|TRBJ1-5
TGCAGCGTTGAGAGGACAGTATGTCAGCCCCAGCATTTT
CSVERTVCQPQHF
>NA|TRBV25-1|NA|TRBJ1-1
TGTGCCAGCAGCGGGACGGGGAACACTGAAGATTTCTTT
CASSGTGNTEDFF
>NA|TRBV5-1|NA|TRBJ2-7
TGCGCCAGCAGCTTGGGTCTGGGACTGAACTCCTACGAGCAGTACTTC
CASSLGLGLNSYEQYF
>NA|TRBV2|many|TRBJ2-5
TGTGCCAGCAGCTCCGGCTGGGCATTACAAGAGACCCAGTACTTC
CASSSGWALQETQYF
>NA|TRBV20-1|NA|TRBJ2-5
TGCAGTGCAGAGAGAGGGGTGGACAACCAAGAGACCCAGTACTTC
CSAERGVDNQETQYF
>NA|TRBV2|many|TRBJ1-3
TGTGCCAGCAGTGAGGAGGGCCGCGCAGCTGGAAACACCATATATTTT
CASSEEGRAAGNTIYF
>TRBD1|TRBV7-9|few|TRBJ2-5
TGTGCCAGCAGCGGCCCGGGACAGAGAAGCCAAGAGACCCAGTACTTC
CASSGPGQRSQETQYF
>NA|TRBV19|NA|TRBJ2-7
TGTGCCAGTAGTCTTGTCTCAGCGGCAGAGCAGTACTTC
CASSLVSAAEQYF
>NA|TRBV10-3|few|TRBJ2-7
TGTGCCATCAGTGATAAAGATAGGAGCGGCATGGTCGAGCAGTACTTC
CAISDKDRSGMVEQYF
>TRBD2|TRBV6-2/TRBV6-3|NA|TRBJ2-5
TGTGCCAGCAGCTACCGTTACTCCTCATTGCAAGCGGGGGAGAGCGAGACCAAGTACTTC
CASSYRYSSLQAGESETKYF
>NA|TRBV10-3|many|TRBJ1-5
TGTGCCATCAGTGAGGACGCGGGGGGCAATCAGCCCCAGCATTTT
CAISEDAGGNQPQHF
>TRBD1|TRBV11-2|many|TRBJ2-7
TGTGCCAGCAGCGATCCCGGGACAGGGCGTGGGGAGCAGTACTTC
CASSDPGTGRGEQYF
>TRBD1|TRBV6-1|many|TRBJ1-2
TGTGCCAGCAGGAGTGACAGGGGGCGGTCGGGTGGCTACACCTTC
CASRSDRGRSGGYTF
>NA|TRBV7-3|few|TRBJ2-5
TGTGCCAGCAGTGTCCAGGGGGGTGAGGAGACCCAGTACTTC
CASSVQGGEETQYF
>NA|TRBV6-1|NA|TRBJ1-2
TGTGCCAGCACTCTAGATCCAGGGGGCTACACCTTC
CASTLDPGGYTF
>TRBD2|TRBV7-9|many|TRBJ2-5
TGTGCCAGCAGCTTTTTGCCTAGCGGGGCCGAGGGAGCCCAGTACTTC
CASSFLPSGAEGAQYF
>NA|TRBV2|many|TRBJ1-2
TGTGCCAGCAGTCAGCTCCGGGCCGATTATGGCTACACCTTC
CASSQLRADYGYTF
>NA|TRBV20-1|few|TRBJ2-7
TGCAGTGCCTCCCTCATAGGCTCCGGGCAGTACTTC
CSASLIGSGQYF
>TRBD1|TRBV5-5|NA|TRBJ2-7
TGTGCCAGCAGCTCACAACCAGGGGGTGAGGTACACGAGCAGTACTTC
CASSSQPGGEVHEQYF
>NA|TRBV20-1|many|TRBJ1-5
TGCAGTGCCAACCTCCAAGACCAGCCCCAGCATTTT
CSANLQDQPQHF
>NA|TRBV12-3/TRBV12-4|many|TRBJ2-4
TGTGCCAGCAGCCCGGAGGGCAGGGGGAACATTAAGTACTTC
CASSPEGRGNIKYF
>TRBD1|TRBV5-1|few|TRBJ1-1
TGCGCCAGCAACCCGACAGGGGGGAGCACTGAAGCTTTCTTT
CASNPTGGSTEAFF
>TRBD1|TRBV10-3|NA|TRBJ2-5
TGTGCCATCAGTGGGACAGGGGCGCACCAAGAGACCCAGTACTTC
CAISGTGAHQETQYF
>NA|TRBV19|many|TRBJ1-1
TGTGCCAGTAGTACAGGTTGGAACACTGAAGCTTTCTTT
CASSTGWNTEAFF
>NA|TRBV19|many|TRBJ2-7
TGTGCCAGTAGTATTCACGCGGATTACGAGCAGTACTTC
CASSIHADYEQYF
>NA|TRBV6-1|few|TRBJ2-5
TGTGCCAGCAGCACCGACAGTCGGGGGACCCAGTACTTC
CASSTDSRGTQYF
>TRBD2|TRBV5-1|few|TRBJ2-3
TGCGCCAGCAGCGCTAGACTAGCGGGGGGGCTCCCAGATACGCAGTATTTT
CASSARLAGGLPDTQYF
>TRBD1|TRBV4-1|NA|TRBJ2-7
TGCGCCAGCAGTTACAATCGGGACAGATCCTACGAGCAGTACTTC
CASSYNRDRSYEQYF
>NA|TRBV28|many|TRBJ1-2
TGTGCCAGCAGACACAAGGGCAGGGCGGAGAGAGATGGCTACACCTTC
CASRHKGRAERDGYTF
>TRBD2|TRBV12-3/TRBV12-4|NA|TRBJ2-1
TGTGCCAGCAGTTTAGCTAAGGGAGGGTTAGGAGAGCAGTTCTTC
CASSLAKGGLGEQFF
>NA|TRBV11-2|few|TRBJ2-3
TGTGCCAGCAGCTTAGGAGGGCTGAGCACAGATACGCAGTATTTT
CASSLGGLSTDTQYF
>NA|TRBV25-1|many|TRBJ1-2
TGTGCCAGCAGTGAACGGGACTATGGCTACACCTTC
CASSERDYGYTF
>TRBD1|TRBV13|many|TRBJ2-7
TGTGCCAGCAGCTTAGTTCGGGGACAGGGGGAGAACTACGAGCAGTACTTC
CASSLVRGQGENYEQYF
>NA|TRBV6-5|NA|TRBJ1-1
TGTGCCAGCAGTTATATAGGGCAGCGGAACACTGAAGCTTTCTTT
CASSYIGQRNTEAFF
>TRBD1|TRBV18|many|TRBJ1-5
TGTGCCAGCTCACTCGGACAGGGGATAACTCAGCCCCAGCATTTT
CASSLGQGITQPQHF
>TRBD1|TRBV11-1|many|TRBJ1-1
TGTGCCAGCAGCCATGACAGGGGCACTGAAGCTTTCTTT
CASSHDRGTEAFF
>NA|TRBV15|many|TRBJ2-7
TGTGCCACCAGCAGACCGCGGTCGGGGGCGGGGGAGCAGTACTTC
CATSRPRSGAGEQYF
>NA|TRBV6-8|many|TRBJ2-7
TGTGCCAGCAGAAATACCTACGAGCAGTACTTC
CASRNTYEQYF
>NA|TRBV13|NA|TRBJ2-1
TGTGCCAGCAGCTTAGGCCCCATTGGTAACAATGAGCAGTTCTTC
CASSLGPIGNNEQFF
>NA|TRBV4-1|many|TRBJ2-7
TGCGCCAGCAGCCGGTTGGACGGCTACGAGCAGTACTTC
CASSRLDGYEQYF
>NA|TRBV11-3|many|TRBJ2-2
TGTGCCAGCAGCTTAGGGACAGAGAACACCGGGGAGCTGTTTTTT
CASSLGTENTGELFF